This TCR beta chain was recovered during a study of blood T cells in healthy people across ages. General study points: Age brought a roughly linear fall in TCR beta diversity measured per million T cells.

Each individual donor underwent a draw of ten milliliters of peripheral blood. The authors extracted at least 5 micrograms of total RNA per sample. Together with a sample-barcoded 5' primer, a J-beta primer mix was included in a second PCR lasting roughly 6 to 12 cycles. Template switching added a 12-random-nucleotide identifier to every cDNA molecule. TCRdb processed the 5' RACE reads anew with MiXCR; each CDR3 protein has one entry. Here the sample spans 600,000 or so distinct CDR3 sequences, around 21% being singletons. This clonotype was counted only a few times. Its specificity is unknown. CDR1 is LGHNA and CDR2 is YSLEER in the germline V gene. V dropped 0 bases and J dropped 2 bases, with 4 bases sitting between them. CDR3 size: 13 residues.

Sequenced sample: blood. The rearrangement links TRBV4-3 to TRBJ2-5; the D is unclear. This sequence originates from a man between 65 and 85 years old in good health. The CDR3 bases are TGCGCCAGCAGCCAAGAACTACAAGAGACCCAGTACTTC. Amino acids: CASSQELQETQYF.